This is a list of T cell receptor beta chains from one sample in a study of blood T cell repertoires in COVID-19. Repertoires were generated with immunoSEQ multiplex PCR, while TCRdb's copy carries only in-frame clones and drops some. Here the sample spans about 120,000 clones, over 65% being singletons. Sequenced material: peripheral blood. The receptors come from a man aged 55 to 70 with acute or convalescent COVID-19. The CDR3 runs from the conserved cysteine through the conserved F or W. Each record gives: clone size, D gene, J gene, V gene, CDR3 protein, CDR3 DNA. D genes are given only for firm matches. A clone size is listed for some rows: how often the clone was seen (once, few, many), or a class if it is expanded.

- | - | TRBJ2-3 | TRBV5-1 | CASSPGLRTDTQYF | TGCGCCAGCAGCCCAGGACTTCGCACAGATACGCAGTATTTT
- | TRBD2 | TRBJ2-3 | TRBV5-1 | CASSQGLAGSVDTQYF | TGCGCCAGCAGCCAGGGACTAGCGGGATCGGTAGATACGCAGTATTTT
- | - | TRBJ2-2 | TRBV19 | CASTNGWVNTGELFF | TGTGCCAGTACCAACGGGTGGGTGAACACCGGGGAGCTGTTTTTT
- | - | TRBJ2-7 | TRBV5-5 | CASSLITHSYEQYF | TGTGCCAGCAGCTTAATTACACACTCCTACGAGCAGTACTTC
- | - | TRBJ1-3 | TRBV5-5 | CASSLNQGGNTIYF | TGTGCCAGCAGCTTAAACCAGGGGGGAAACACCATATATTTT
- | - | TRBJ2-7 | TRBV9 | CASSEGGAVPYDYEQYF | TGTGCCAGCAGCGAGGGGGGGGCAGTCCCCTACGACTACGAGCAGTACTTC
few | - | TRBJ1-2 | TRBV14 | CASSQGTFPGGYTF | TGTGCCAGCAGCCAAGGGACCTTCCCGGGAGGCTACACCTTC
- | TRBD2 | TRBJ2-2 | TRBV4-2 | CASSQELAGASNTGELFF | TGTGCCAGCAGCCAAGAATTGGCGGGAGCCTCGAACACCGGGGAGCTGTTTTTT
- | - | TRBJ2-1 | TRBV5-1 | CASSLGESYNEQFF | TGCGCCAGCAGCTTAGGAGAGTCCTACAATGAGCAGTTCTTC
once | TRBD2 | TRBJ2-1 | TRBV10-3 | CAISPPGLASNEQFF | TGTGCCATCAGCCCCCCGGGACTAGCCTCCAATGAGCAGTTCTTC
- | TRBD2 | TRBJ2-5 | TRBV6-2/TRBV6-3 | CASSGWTSAETQYF | TGTGCCAGCAGTGGATGGACTAGCGCGGAGACCCAGTACTTC
- | - | TRBJ1-5 | TRBV6-4 | CASSLRVINQPQHF | TGTGCCAGCAGCCTCCGGGTCATCAATCAGCCCCAGCATTTT
few | - | TRBJ2-2 | TRBV6-5 | CASSPDSLYTGELFF | TGTGCCAGCAGCCCGGACTCGCTTTACACCGGGGAGCTGTTTTTT
- | TRBD2 | TRBJ2-5 | TRBV7-2 | CASSPRLAGEGRETQYF | TGTGCCAGCAGCCCCCGACTAGCGGGAGAGGGGAGGGAGACCCAGTACTTC
- | TRBD1 | TRBJ1-1 | TRBV19 | CASSISTGPMNTEAFF | TGTGCCAGTAGTATCTCGACAGGGCCTATGAACACTGAAGCTTTCTTT
- | - | TRBJ1-5 | TRBV28 | CASSLPHREQPQHF | TGTGCCAGCAGTTTACCCCACAGGGAACAGCCCCAGCATTTT
- | - | TRBJ1-4 | TRBV7-8 | CASSQRGEKLFF | TGTGCCAGCAGCCAGCGGGGGGAAAAACTGTTTTTT
- | - | TRBJ2-5 | TRBV4-2 | CASSQDPPGVGIQETQYF | TGTGCCAGCAGCCAAGATCCGCCGGGAGTGGGGATACAAGAGACCCAGTACTTC
- | TRBD2 | TRBJ2-7 | TRBV4-2 | CASSQERQAGRYEQYF | TGTGCCAGCAGCCAAGAGAGGCAAGCGGGAAGATACGAGCAGTACTTC
- | - | TRBJ2-5 | TRBV24-1 | CATSESYRGTQYF | TGTGCCACCAGTGAAAGTTACCGGGGGACCCAGTACTTC
- | - | TRBJ2-2 | TRBV28 | CASSFGDLRTGELFF | TGTGCCAGCAGTTTCGGAGATCTACGCACCGGGGAGCTGTTTTTT
- | TRBD2 | TRBJ2-2 | TRBV2 | CASTGGRNTGELFF | TGTGCCAGCACCGGGGGGAGGAACACCGGGGAGCTGTTTTTT
- | TRBD1 | TRBJ1-3 | TRBV27 | CASSPRGRGTGNTIYF | TGTGCCAGCAGTCCTAGGGGCAGGGGGACTGGAAACACCATATATTTT
- | - | TRBJ1-2 | TRBV2 | CASSEEGYTF | TGTGCCAGCAGTGAGGAGGGCTACACCTTC
- | TRBD1 | TRBJ2-5 | TRBV7-9 | CASSPRTGAGTQYF | TGTGCCAGCAGCCCCCGCACAGGGGCGGGGACCCAGTACTTC
once | - | TRBJ2-1 | TRBV7-9 | CASSLDENEQFF | TGTGCCAGCAGCTTAGATGAGAATGAGCAGTTCTTC
- | TRBD2 | TRBJ2-7 | TRBV7-9 | CASSEAGGYEQYF | TGTGCCAGCTCCGAAGCGGGGGGATACGAGCAGTACTTC
once | - | TRBJ2-3 | TRBV5-1 | CASSHSSPPDTQYF | TGCGCCAGCAGCCATAGTTCCCCTCCGGATACGCAGTATTTT
once | - | TRBJ2-1 | TRBV9 | CASSLARGYFNEQFF | TGTGCCAGCAGCCTCGCCAGGGGTTATTTCAATGAGCAGTTCTTC
- | TRBD1 | TRBJ2-7 | TRBV11-2 | CASSRDSSYEQYF | TGTGCCAGCAGCCGGGACAGTTCCTACGAGCAGTACTTC
- | - | TRBJ2-3 | TRBV19 | CASKLSGSSTDTQYF | TGTGCCAGTAAATTGAGCGGTTCTAGCACAGATACGCAGTATTTT
- | - | TRBJ2-5 | TRBV7-6 | CASSSTTGSQETQYF | TGTGCCAGCAGCTCAACCACCGGGAGCCAAGAGACCCAGTACTTC
- | - | TRBJ1-1 | TRBV4-3 | CASSQRDFSGDEAFF | TGCGCCAGCAGCCAACGGGACTTTTCCGGGGATGAAGCTTTCTTT
- | TRBD1 | TRBJ2-5 | TRBV4-3 | CASSQDTGQGRETQYF | TGCGCCAGCAGCCAAGATACTGGACAGGGGAGAGAGACCCAGTACTTC
once | TRBD1 | TRBJ1-2 | TRBV29-1 | CSDSGGTDGYTF | TGCAGCGACTCAGGGGGTACTGACGGCTACACCTTC
- | - | TRBJ2-5 | TRBV7-9 | CASSLAAQETQYF | TGTGCCAGCAGCTTAGCAGCCCAAGAGACCCAGTACTTC
- | - | TRBJ1-4 | TRBV4-3 | CASSPGEGRGKKLFF | TGCGCCAGCAGCCCAGGGGAAGGGCGGGGGAAAAAACTGTTTTTT
- | - | TRBJ2-1 | TRBV28 | CASKGASSGTYNEQFF | TGTGCCAGCAAGGGGGCTAGTAGCGGGACCTACAATGAGCAGTTCTTC
- | - | TRBJ1-1 | TRBV7-8 | CASSLESAGGTEAFF | TGTGCCAGCAGCTTAGAATCGGCGGGAGGCACTGAAGCTTTCTTT
- | - | TRBJ2-3 | TRBV7-2 | CASSLGGGDDTQYF | TGTGCCAGCAGCTTAGGCGGAGGGGACGATACGCAGTATTTT
- | - | TRBJ2-1 | TRBV4-3 | CASSLGAASGSNEQFF | TGCGCCAGCAGCCTGGGGGCAGCTAGCGGAAGTAATGAGCAGTTCTTC
once | - | TRBJ1-2 | TRBV5-1 | CASSLEGLQNGYTF | TGCGCCAGCAGCTTGGAGGGACTCCAGAATGGCTACACCTTC
- | TRBD2 | TRBJ2-1 | TRBV29-1 | CSVEGGAGGLNEQFF | TGCAGCGTTGAAGGCGGAGCGGGAGGGCTCAATGAGCAGTTCTTC
- | - | TRBJ1-4 | TRBV4-3 | CASSQDHGGNNEKLFF | TGCGCCAGCAGCCAAGATCACGGAGGGAATAATGAAAAACTGTTTTTT
- | TRBD1 | TRBJ2-7 | TRBV10-1 | CASSGGGKVEQYF | TGCGCCAGCAGTGGAGGGGGCAAAGTCGAGCAGTACTTC
- | - | TRBJ1-2 | TRBV5-6 | CASSLDSPYGYTF | TGTGCCAGCAGCCTGGACAGTCCTTATGGCTACACCTTC
once | TRBD2 | TRBJ2-1 | TRBV19 | CASTQKREGSNEQFF | TGTGCCAGTACTCAAAAAAGGGAGGGAAGCAATGAGCAGTTCTTC
- | TRBD1 | TRBJ2-7 | TRBV6-5 | CASSHPTGGMYEQYF | TGTGCCAGCAGCCATCCGACAGGGGGCATGTACGAGCAGTACTTC
few | - | TRBJ2-7 | TRBV6-5 | CASSQRGGRSYEQYF | TGTGCCAGCAGCCAGAGGGGGGGCCGCTCCTACGAGCAGTACTTC
few | TRBD2 | TRBJ2-2 | TRBV5-1 | CASSLGLAGATGELFF | TGCGCCAGCAGCCTCGGACTAGCGGGAGCCACCGGGGAGCTGTTTTTT
- | TRBD1 | TRBJ1-1 | TRBV9 | CASSVVGQGAPEAFF | TGTGCCAGCAGCGTAGTTGGACAGGGGGCCCCTGAAGCTTTCTTT
- | TRBD1 | TRBJ2-5 | TRBV5-4 | CASRSGTEETQYF | TGTGCCAGCAGATCCGGGACAGAAGAGACCCAGTACTTC
- | - | TRBJ1-4 | TRBV29-1 | CSVATSTNEKLFF | TGCAGCGTGGCCACATCAACTAATGAAAAACTGTTTTTT
- | - | TRBJ2-1 | TRBV9 | CASSPYVGTKRDNEQFF | TGTGCCAGCAGCCCTTATGTCGGGACAAAGAGAGACAATGAGCAGTTCTTC
- | TRBD1 | TRBJ2-7 | TRBV28 | CATQKPLGQAYEQYF | TGTGCCACACAAAAACCCCTCGGACAGGCCTACGAGCAGTACTTC